The entry below describes one T cell receptor beta chain. Its antigen is unknown. Researchers took RNA transcripts and amplified the TCR beta CDR3 regions from them. First-round RT-PCR of the TCR CDR3 relied on the HTBI primer set. TCRdb fed the multiplex PCR reads into MiXCR, producing one record per CDR3 protein. The sample has around 600,000 distinct CDR3 sequences, 45% seen once. This specimen belongs to a study of T cells in Graves' hyperthyroidism and ophthalmopathy. Regarding the study as a whole: Ophthalmopathy, which appeared later, was predicted by the model a median approximately 6 months before onset. Blood also showed most of the thyroid clonotypes that were expanded above 0.001.

There are 13 residues in the CDR3. CDR1 is SGDLS, CDR2 YYNGEE, per germline. V was pared by 3 bases and J by 1 base, with 8 bases between. This TCR was sampled from an adult man with Graves' disease, either hyperthyroidism or ophthalmopathy (not recorded which). The chain carries TRBV9 and TRBJ2-7; D unresolved. Sequencing was performed on peripheral blood or thyroid tissue (not recorded which). The CDR3 sequence: CASSAEQSYEQYF. The CDR3 nucleotides read TGTGCCAGCAGCGCCGAACAGTCCTACGAGCAGTACTTC. Supplemented by reference TRBV9 and TRBJ2-7, the full variable domain reads DSGVTQTPKHLITATGQRVTLRCSPRSGDLSVYWYQQSLDQGLQFLIQYYNGEERAKGNILERFSAQQFPDLHSELNLSSLELGDSALYFCASSAEQSYEQYFGPGTRLTVT.